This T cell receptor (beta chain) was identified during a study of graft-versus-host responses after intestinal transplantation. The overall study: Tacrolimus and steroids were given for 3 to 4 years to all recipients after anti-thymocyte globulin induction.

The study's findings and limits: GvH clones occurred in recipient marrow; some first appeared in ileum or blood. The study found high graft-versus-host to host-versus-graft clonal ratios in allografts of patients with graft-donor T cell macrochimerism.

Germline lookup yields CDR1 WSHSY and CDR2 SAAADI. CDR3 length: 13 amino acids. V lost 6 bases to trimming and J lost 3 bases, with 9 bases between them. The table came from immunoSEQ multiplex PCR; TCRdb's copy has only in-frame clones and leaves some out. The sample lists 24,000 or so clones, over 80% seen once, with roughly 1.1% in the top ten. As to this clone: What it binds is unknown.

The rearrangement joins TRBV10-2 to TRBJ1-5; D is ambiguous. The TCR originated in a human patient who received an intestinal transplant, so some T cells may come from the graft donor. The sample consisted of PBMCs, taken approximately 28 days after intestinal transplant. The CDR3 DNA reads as TGCGCCAGCAGCGGACTCAACAATCAGCCCCAGCATTTT. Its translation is CASSGLNNQPQHF.